This passage covers 14 T cell receptor beta chains from one sample sequenced in a study of T-cell reconstitution after alpha-beta-depleted transplantation in children. Unique molecular identifiers were built into the TCRbeta library. One entry per CDR3 protein, called by TCRdb with MiXCR from the PCR reads. Of about 540,000 distinct CDR3 sequences in the sample, 27% are singletons; the top ten hold approximately 33%. The material was PBMCs, obtained before TCRalphabeta/CD19-depleted stem cell transplant. The receptors originated from a boy less than two years old with Wiskott-Aldrich syndrome, due to receive a stem cell transplant.

The rearrangement joins TRBV28 to TRBJ2-4, with 12 bases matching TRBD2. The CDR3 is 14 amino acids. The V gene's germline CDR1 is MDHEN and CDR2 SYDVKM. Germline trimming cut 4 bases from V and 7 bases from J; bases unmatched to any gene: 2. CDR3 DNA: TGTGCCAGCAGTTATCTAGCGGGAGGGAACATTCAGTACTTC. Protein product: CASSYLAGGNIQYF.

The rearrangement joins TRBV20-1 to TRBJ2-3, with 12 bases fitting TRBD2. Germline V gene sequence: CDR1 DFQATT, CDR2 SNEGSKA (reference sequence). Trimming removed 5 bases from V and 4 bases from J; junction bases left unmatched: 13. The CDR3 length is 17 residues. Written as DNA, the CDR3 is TGCAGTGCTGCCCTAGCGGGAGGGCCAAGGGGCCCAGATACGCAGTATTTT. Protein product: CSAALAGGPRGPDTQYF.

This clonotype was detected many times. V usage is TRBV9 and J usage is TRBJ2-5; 7 nucleotides agree with TRBD2. CDR1 SGDLS and CDR2 YYNGEE come from the germline V gene. The CDR3 covers 13 residues. The ends lost 4 bases at V and 7 bases at J; junction bases unmatched: 7. The CDR3 here is CASSPPSGGTQYF. The CDR3 coding sequence is TGTGCCAGCAGCCCTCCCTCGGGGGGGACCCAGTACTTC.

This chain joins TRBV30 and TRBJ1-5; D gene unclear. The V end lost 0 bases, the J end lost 5 bases, and 8 bases lay between the germline ends. CDR3 length: 13 residues. Per germline, CDR1 GTSNPN and CDR2 SVGIG (reference sequence). This chain's CDR3 is CAWSVLQDQPQHF. CDR3 nucleotide sequence: TGTGCCTGGAGTGTTTTGCAGGATCAGCCCCAGCATTTT.

This rearrangement joins TRBV6-5 to TRBJ2-7, with 11 bases that match TRBD2. Germline CDR1 and CDR2: MNHEY and SVGAGI. V dropped 4 bases and J dropped 1; count of bases not matched to a gene: 3. This CDR3 is 15 amino acids long. The CDR3 nucleotides read TGTGCCAGCAGTTCCTGGACTAGCGGGTCCTACGAGCAGTACTTC. Protein: CASSSWTSGSYEQYF.

This clonotype has a handful of counts. The chain is built from TRBV6-5 and TRBJ2-5; unclear D gene. This CDR3 contains 14 residues. Trimming stripped 2 bases from V and 2 bases from J, with 9 bases between. Germline CDR1 MNHEY, CDR2 SVGAGI. The DNA of the CDR3 is TGTGCCAGCAGTTACACGGTCTTACAAGAGACCCAGTACTTC. The encoded protein is CASSYTVLQETQYF.

V is TRBV6-1 and J is TRBJ1-5; 10 bases map to TRBD1. V lost 2 bases, J lost 1 base, and 5 bases stayed unmatched. Germline assignment: CDR1 MNHNS and CDR2 SASEGT. This CDR3 is 17 amino acids long. The DNA of the CDR3 is TGTGCCAGCAGTGAATACAGGACAGGGGGAAGCAATCAGCCCCAGCATTTT. Its translation: CASSEYRTGGSNQPQHF.

The chain recombines TRBV19 with TRBJ2-5, with D perhaps TRBD1 or TRBD2 (6 bases each). The CDR3 is 14 residues long. Germline lookup yields CDR1 LNHDA and CDR2 SQIVND (reference sequence). The V and J ends lost 3 bases and 0 bases respectively, with 8 bases between them. CDR3 sequence reads: CASSMGGNQETQYF. Here the CDR3 DNA reads TGTGCCAGTAGTATGGGGGGCAACCAAGAGACCCAGTACTTC.

This clonotype showed up just a few times. The chain has TRBV15 and TRBJ2-6; tentatively, D is TRBD2 (5 bases). V was pared by 0 bases and J by 1 base, with 16 bases between. Germline V gene data show CDR1 as LNHNV and CDR2 as YYDKDF (reference sequence). The CDR3 consists of 19 residues. The CDR3 coding sequence is TGTGCCACCAGCAGAGATCCCCCGGGGAGTGTGTCTGGGGCCAACGTCCTGACTTTC. It yields the protein CATSRDPPGSVSGANVLTF.

This clonotype has just a few counts. The V and J genes are TRBV20-1 and TRBJ1-2; 8 bases are shared with TRBD1. V shed 2 bases and J 4 bases; nucleotides not matched to a gene: 9. This CDR3 comprises 15 residues. Germline V CDR1 and CDR2: DFQATT, SNEGSKA (reference sequence). CDR3: CSARSRQGAVYGYTF. For the CDR3, the DNA is TGCAGTGCTAGATCGCGGCAGGGGGCAGTCTATGGCTACACCTTC.

The chain uses TRBV12-3 or TRBV12-4 and TRBJ2-1, with TRBD2 matching over 10 bases. V was clipped by 1 base and J by 7 bases; unmatched bases: 10. This CDR3 comprises 17 residues. Written as DNA, the CDR3 is TGTGCCAGCAGTTTAGACAACTTAGCGGGAGGCCAAAATGAGCAGTTCTTC. Translated: CASSLDNLAGGQNEQFF.

This clonotype was found a few times. CDR3 sequence (DNA): TGTGCCAGCAGCTCATCCTACTCCACCTCCTACAATGAGCAGTTCTTC. It specifies CASSSSYSTSYNEQFF. The chain links TRBV5-5 to TRBJ2-1; D is undetermined. The V gene's germline CDR1 is SGHKS and CDR2 YYEKEE (reference sequence). The CDR3 spans 16 residues. Trimming shortened V by 3 bases and J by 0 bases, and 13 bases separated the two germline ends.

This clonotype appeared a few times. This chain connects TRBV20-1 to TRBJ2-7; 8 bases are shared with TRBD1. This CDR3 has 15 amino acids. J gave up 7 bases and V 3 bases, and 14 bases lay outside the gene matches. CDR1 and CDR2 (germline): DFQATT, SNEGSKA (reference sequence). The CDR3 DNA reads as TGCAGTGCTAGTACAGGGGGGTTTCTTCGGGAGGAGCAGTACTTC. The encoded protein is CSASTGGFLREEQYF.

V and J are TRBV5-1 and TRBJ1-3; D is unclear. CDR3 length: 14 amino acids. The ends were cut back, 0 bases at V and 4 bases at J, with 8 bases in the middle. Looked up from germline, CDR1 is SGHRS and CDR2 is YFSETQ. CDR3 in DNA: TGCGCCAGCAGCTTGGCCCAACCAGGAAACACCATATATTTT. Translation: CASSLAQPGNTIYF.